One sample yielded the 12 T cell receptor beta chains listed below, sequenced in a study of blood T cell repertoires in COVID-19. The data were produced by immunoSEQ multiplex PCR, yet TCRdb's version contains in-frame clones alone and is incomplete. The sample includes roughly 290,000 clones, approximately 87% of them seen just once. The sequencing sample was made of peripheral blood. The receptors were gathered from a woman aged 45-65 years who had recovered from COVID-19.

The CDR3 spells CASGDRGATNEKLFF. As DNA, the CDR3 is TGTGCCAGCGGGGACAGGGGAGCAACTAATGAAAAACTGTTTTTT. The V call is TRBV6-5, the J call TRBJ1-4; 10 nucleotides match TRBD1. J lost 0 bases, V lost 8 bases, and 3 bases had no gene match. CDR3 length: 15 amino acids. The germline CDR1 and CDR2 sequences are MNHEY and SVGAGI.

V is TRBV15 and J is TRBJ2-2; TRBD2 is a possible D gene (6 bases). Trimming removed 1 base from V and 4 bases from J, with 16 bases in between. Germline CDR1 is LNHNV and CDR2 is YYDKDF (reference sequence). This CDR3 contains 17 residues. The CDR3 nucleotides read TGTGCCACCAGCAGAGGCGTTCCCCGGGGGAGCACCGGGGAGCTGTTTTTT. This translates into CATSRGVPRGSTGELFF.

The chain uses TRBV28 and TRBJ2-4; a possible D gene is TRBD2 (5 bases). CDR1 MDHEN and CDR2 SYDVKM come from the germline V gene. The CDR3 loop spans 18 amino acids. V was shortened by 1 base and J by 0 bases, with 16 bases between the two germline ends. The CDR3 sequence is CASSLLGSSGLAKNIQYF. Here the CDR3 DNA reads TGTGCCAGCAGTTTATTGGGGTCAAGCGGACTAGCCAAAAACATTCAGTACTTC.

The genes are TRBV2 and TRBJ1-3; 8 bases fit TRBD1. Trimming took 5 bases from V and 0 from J; bases not matched to a gene: 9. The CDR3 runs to 17 residues. Per germline, CDR1 SNHLY and CDR2 FYNNEI. As DNA, the CDR3 is TGTGCCAGCAGTCCCGGGACAGGCTTTTACTCTGGAAACACCATATATTTT. This codes for CASSPGTGFYSGNTIYF. Looking up the rest from reference TRBV2 and TRBJ1-3 gives the full variable domain: EPEVTQTPSHQVTQMGQEVILRCVPISNHLYFYWYRQILGQKVEFLVSFYNNEISEKSEIFDDQFSVERPDGSNFTLKIRSTKLEDSAMYFCASSPGTGFYSGNTIYFGEGSWLTVV.

This clone has just one count. This chain links TRBV9 with TRBJ1-1, with D unclear. The CDR3 contains 15 residues. Germline values: CDR1 SGDLS, CDR2 YYNGEE. V lost 3 bases and J lost 4, with 16 bases in between. The CDR3 DNA sequence: TGTGCCAGCAGCGCATCTCAGAGGCATTCCACTGAAGCTTTCTTT. The encoded protein is CASSASQRHSTEAFF.

The chain has TRBV28 and TRBJ1-2; the match to TRBD1 covers 8 bases. Germline V gene data show CDR1 as MDHEN and CDR2 as SYDVKM. The trim removed 1 base at V and 1 base at J, leaving 5 bases unmatched. The CDR3 contains 16 residues. The CDR3 DNA reads TGTGCCAGCAGTTTATCCCAGGGGGCTGGTAACTATGGCTACACCTTC. Translated: CASSLSQGAGNYGYTF.

V is TRBV3-1 (or the pseudogene TRBV3-2) and J is TRBJ2-7; D might be TRBD2 (6 bases). Per the germline V gene, CDR1 is LGHDT and CDR2 is YNNKEL (reference sequence). This CDR3 spans 15 amino acids. Trimming removed 1 base at V and 2 bases at J, with 12 bases between. The CDR3 sequence is CASSQGPGEPYEQYF. The CDR3, as DNA: TGTGCCAGCAGCCAAGGTCCGGGGGAACCCTACGAGCAGTACTTC.

This clone was counted ten times or more. The chain carries TRBV16 and TRBJ1-5, with a tentative D call TRBD1 (5 bases). The CDR3 is 14 residues long. The germline gives CDR1 KGHSY, CDR2 FQNENV. V was shortened by 6 bases and J by 3 bases, with 12 bases between the two germline ends. CDR3: CASSQDIINQPQHF. CDR3 DNA: TGTGCCAGCAGTCAGGACATAATCAATCAGCCCCAGCATTTT.

The gene calls are TRBV6-2 or TRBV6-3 and TRBJ1-5, with D possibly being TRBD1 (6 bases). The CDR3 covers 16 residues. V lost 5 bases, J lost 5 bases, and 19 bases lay in between. CDR1 MNHEY and CDR2 SVGEGT come from the germline V gene. The CDR3 DNA sequence: TGTGCCAGCAGTCCCCAGACGGACAGTGCGTATCAGCCCCAGCATTTT. Amino acids: CASSPQTDSAYQPQHF.

The chain employs TRBV9 and TRBJ2-5; the D is unclear. V lost 0 bases to trimming and J lost 4 bases, with 10 bases between them. Looked up from germline, CDR1 is SGDLS and CDR2 is YYNGEE. This CDR3 has 14 residues. The CDR3 sequence: CASSVGGMAETQYF. CDR3 coding DNA: TGTGCCAGCAGCGTAGGAGGCATGGCAGAGACCCAGTACTTC.

This clone occurred a few times. The CDR3 region has the DNA TGTGCCAGTAGTAGACTAGCGGGGGGGCAAAGCCAAGAGACCCAGTACTTC. This gives the protein CASSRLAGGQSQETQYF. This chain connects TRBV19 to TRBJ2-5, with 14 nucleotides matching TRBD2. The germline gives CDR1 LNHDA, CDR2 SQIVND (reference sequence). The CDR3 extends over 17 amino acids. V lost 4 bases, J lost 1 base, and 5 bases stayed unmatched.

The J gene is TRBJ1-3, the V gene TRBV3-1 (or the pseudogene TRBV3-2); the D is unclear. With 9 bases removed from V and 0 bases from J, the gap between germline ends came to 12 bases. This CDR3 contains 14 residues. Looked up from germline, CDR1 is LGHDT and CDR2 is YNNKEL (reference sequence). The CDR3 nucleotides read TGTGCCAGGCAGACATTTTTCTCTGGAAACACCATATATTTT. This codes for CARQTFFSGNTIYF.